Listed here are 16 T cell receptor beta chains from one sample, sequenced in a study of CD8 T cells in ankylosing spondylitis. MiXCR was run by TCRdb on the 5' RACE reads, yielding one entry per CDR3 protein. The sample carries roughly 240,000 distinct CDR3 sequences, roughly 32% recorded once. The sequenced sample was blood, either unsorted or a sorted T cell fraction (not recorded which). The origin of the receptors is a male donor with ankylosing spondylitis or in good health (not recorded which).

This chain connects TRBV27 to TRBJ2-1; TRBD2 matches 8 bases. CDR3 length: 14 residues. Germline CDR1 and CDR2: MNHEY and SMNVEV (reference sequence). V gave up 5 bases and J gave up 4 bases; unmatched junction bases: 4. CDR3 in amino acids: CASSHGGGYNEQFF. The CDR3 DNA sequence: TGTGCCAGCAGTCACGGGGGGGGATACAATGAGCAGTTCTTC.

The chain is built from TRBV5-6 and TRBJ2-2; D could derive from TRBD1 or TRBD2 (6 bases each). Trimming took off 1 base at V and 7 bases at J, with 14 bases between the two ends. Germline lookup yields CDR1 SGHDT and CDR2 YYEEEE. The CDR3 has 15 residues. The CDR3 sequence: CASSLYGGAIGELFF. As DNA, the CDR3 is TGTGCCAGCAGCTTGTACGGGGGCGCGATCGGGGAGCTGTTTTTT.

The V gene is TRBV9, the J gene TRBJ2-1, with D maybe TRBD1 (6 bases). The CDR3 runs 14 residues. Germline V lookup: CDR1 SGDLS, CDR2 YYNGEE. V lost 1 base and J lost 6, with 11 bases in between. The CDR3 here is CASSVWGLPNEQFF. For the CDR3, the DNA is TGTGCCAGCAGCGTATGGGGGCTCCCCAATGAGCAGTTCTTC.

CDR3 region: CASSWRDTQYF. As DNA, the CDR3 is TGCGCCAGCTCTTGGCGGGATACGCAGTATTTT. The chain employs TRBV5-1 and TRBJ2-3; the D is unclear. This CDR3 has 11 residues. With 7 bases removed from V and 6 bases from J, the gap between germline ends came to 9 bases. Germline values: CDR1 SGHRS, CDR2 YFSETQ.

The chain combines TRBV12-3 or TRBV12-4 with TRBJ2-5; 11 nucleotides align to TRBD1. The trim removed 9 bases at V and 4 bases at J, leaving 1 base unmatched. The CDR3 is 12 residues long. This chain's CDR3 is CASGTGGETQYF. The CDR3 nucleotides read TGTGCCAGTGGGACAGGGGGAGAGACCCAGTACTTC.

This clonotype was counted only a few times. CDR3 DNA sequence: TGTGCCAGCAGCCCTGGACAGACTGAAGCTTTCTTT. It is translated as CASSPGQTEAFF. J is TRBJ1-1 and V is TRBV12-3 or TRBV12-4, with D possibly matching TRBD1 (6 bases). The CDR3 extends over 12 amino acids. The V end was cut by 6 bases, the J end by 5 bases, with 10 bases between.

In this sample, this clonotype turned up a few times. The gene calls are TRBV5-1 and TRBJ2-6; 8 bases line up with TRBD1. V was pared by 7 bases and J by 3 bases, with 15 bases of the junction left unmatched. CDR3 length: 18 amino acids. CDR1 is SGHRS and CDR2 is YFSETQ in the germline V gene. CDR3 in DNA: TGCGCCAGCGGGACGACGACAGGGGTACTCTATGGGGCCAACGTCCTGACTTTC. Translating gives CASGTTTGVLYGANVLTF. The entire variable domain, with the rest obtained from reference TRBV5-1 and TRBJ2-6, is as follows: KAGVTQTPRYLIKTRGQQVTLSCSPISGHRSVSWYQQTPGQGLQFLFEYFSETQRNKGNFPGRFSGRQFSNSRSEMNVSTLELGDSALYLCASGTTTGVLYGANVLTFGAGSRLTVL.

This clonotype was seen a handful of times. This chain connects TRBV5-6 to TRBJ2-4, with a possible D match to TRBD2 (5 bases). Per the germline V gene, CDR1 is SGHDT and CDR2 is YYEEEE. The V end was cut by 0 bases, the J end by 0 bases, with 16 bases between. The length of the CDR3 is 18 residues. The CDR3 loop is CASSLGESGILAKNIQYF. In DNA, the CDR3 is TGTGCCAGCAGCTTGGGGGAATCGGGGATTCTAGCCAAAAACATTCAGTACTTC.

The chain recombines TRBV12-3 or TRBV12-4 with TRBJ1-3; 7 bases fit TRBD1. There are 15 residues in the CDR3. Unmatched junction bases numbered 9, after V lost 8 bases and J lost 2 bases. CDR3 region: CASRKGQLTGNTIYF. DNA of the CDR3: TGTGCCAGCCGGAAGGGACAGCTCACTGGAAACACCATATATTTT.

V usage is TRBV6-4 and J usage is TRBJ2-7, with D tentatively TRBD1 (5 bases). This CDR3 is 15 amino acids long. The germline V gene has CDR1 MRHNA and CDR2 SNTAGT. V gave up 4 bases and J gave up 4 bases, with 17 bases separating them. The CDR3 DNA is TGTGCCAGCAGTGGCCCTCCGACAGTTACGTACGAGCAGTACTTC. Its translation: CASSGPPTVTYEQYF.

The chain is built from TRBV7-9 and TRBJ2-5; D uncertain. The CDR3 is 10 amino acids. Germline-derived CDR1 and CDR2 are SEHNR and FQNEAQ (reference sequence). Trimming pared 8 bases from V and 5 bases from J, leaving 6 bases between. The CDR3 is CASEMETQYF. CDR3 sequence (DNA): TGTGCCAGCGAGATGGAGACCCAGTACTTC.

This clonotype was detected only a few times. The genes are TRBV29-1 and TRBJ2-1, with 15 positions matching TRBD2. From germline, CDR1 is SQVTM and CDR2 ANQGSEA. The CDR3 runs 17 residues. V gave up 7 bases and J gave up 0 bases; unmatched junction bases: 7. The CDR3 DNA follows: TGCAGCGGTAAGGGACTAGCGGGGGGCCGCTCCTACAATGAGCAGTTCTTC. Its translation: CSGKGLAGGRSYNEQFF.

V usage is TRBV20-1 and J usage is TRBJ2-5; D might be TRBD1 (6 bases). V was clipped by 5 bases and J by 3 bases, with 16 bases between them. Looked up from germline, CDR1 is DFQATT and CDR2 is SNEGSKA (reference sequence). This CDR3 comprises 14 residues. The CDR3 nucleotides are TGCAGTGCTCTGCTCGGGACACAAGAAGAGACCCAGTACTTC. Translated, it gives CSALLGTQEETQYF.

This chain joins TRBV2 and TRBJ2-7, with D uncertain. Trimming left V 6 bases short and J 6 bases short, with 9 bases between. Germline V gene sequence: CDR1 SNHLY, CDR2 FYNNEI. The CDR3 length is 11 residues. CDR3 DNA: TGTGCCAGCAGGGAACTTGGCGAGCAGTACTTC. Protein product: CASRELGEQYF.

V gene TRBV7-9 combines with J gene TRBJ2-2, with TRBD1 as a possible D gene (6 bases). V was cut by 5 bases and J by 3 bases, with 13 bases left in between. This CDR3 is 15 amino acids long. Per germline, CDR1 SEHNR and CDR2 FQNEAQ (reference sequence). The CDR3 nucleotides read TGTGCCAGCAGCGGGAACAGGGCTCACACCGGGGAGCTGTTTTTT. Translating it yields CASSGNRAHTGELFF.

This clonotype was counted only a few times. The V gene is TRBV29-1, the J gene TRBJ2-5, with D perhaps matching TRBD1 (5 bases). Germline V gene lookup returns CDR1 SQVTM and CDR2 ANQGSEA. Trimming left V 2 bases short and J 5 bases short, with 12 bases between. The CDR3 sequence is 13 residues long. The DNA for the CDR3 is TGCAGCGTTGAACAGGGTGGCCGTGAGACCCAGTACTTC. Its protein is CSVEQGGRETQYF.